The 11 T cell receptor beta chains below come from one sample, sequenced in a study of regulatory T cells in long-lasting Graves disease (dated by TCRdb to the early 2020s). Library construction relied on multiplex PCR. Data came from an Illumina HiSeq 4000. TCR beta libraries were built with iRepertoire HTBI primers and Arm-PCR amplification of CDR3 regions. The public reads were run again by TCRdb, first through fastp at Q25 and then through MiXCR, and only productive beta chains were kept. Identical CDR3 protein sequences are pooled into one entry, listed with their most common genes and DNA. The sample yields some 320,000 distinct CDR3 sequences; about a sixth were counted once. The ten biggest clones cover around 36% of the sample. Reading the label with the study, this specimen's time point is: newly diagnosed GD, antithyroid drugs for less than 3 months. For both TCR sequencing and RNA sequencing, RNA was extracted from PBMCs in TRIzol.

The specimen was peripheral blood mononuclear cells (PBMCs), collected at new diagnosis, from a patient treated with antithyroid drugs. The receptors originated from a female donor with Graves disease.

The sample holds a few counts of this clonotype. This chain connects TRBV24-1 to TRBJ2-5; D possibly matches TRBD1 or TRBD2 (6 bases each). The CDR3 has 15 amino acids. Germline CDR1 KGHDR, CDR2 SFDVKD. Trimming cost V 1 base and J 4 bases, with 12 bases left between them. CDR3 bases: TGTGCCACCAGTGATTTCCCGGGGGCTGGAGAGACCCAGTACTTC. Its protein is CATSDFPGAGETQYF.

In this sample, this clonotype turned up a few times. This chain uses TRBV19 with TRBJ2-7; the D gene could be TRBD1 or TRBD2 (7 bases each). Per the germline V gene, CDR1 is LNHDA and CDR2 is SQIVND (reference sequence). The CDR3 has 13 residues. Trimming pared 10 bases from V and 2 bases from J, leaving 15 bases between. The CDR3 DNA reads TGTGCCACTAGACAGGGAGGGACCTACGAGCAGTACTTC. This translates into CATRQGGTYEQYF.

This clonotype has just a few counts. This chain connects TRBV13 to TRBJ2-3, with a possible D match to TRBD2 (5 bases). Germline loops: CDR1 PRHDT, CDR2 FYEKMQ (reference sequence). V was cut by 0 bases and J by 0 bases, with 10 bases left in between. The length of the CDR3 is 16 residues. The CDR3 loop reads CASSLGEGRSTDTQYF. The CDR3 DNA follows: TGTGCCAGCAGCTTAGGAGAGGGTAGAAGCACAGATACGCAGTATTTT.

This clonotype was detected ten times or more. The chain links TRBV7-9 to TRBJ2-6; D may be TRBD2 (7 bases). CDR3 length: 18 residues. From germline, CDR1 is SEHNR and CDR2 FQNEAQ (reference sequence). Between the trimmed V and J ends, which lost 8 bases and 0 bases, there was a span of 20 bases. In DNA form, the CDR3 reads TGTGCCAGCGGCTCACAGGGAGGGGCTTACTCTGGGGCCAACGTCCTGACTTTC. Amino acids: CASGSQGGAYSGANVLTF. Full variable domain (missing parts from reference TRBV7-9 and TRBJ2-6): DTGVSQNPRHKITKRGQNVTFRCDPISEHNRLYWYRQTLGQGPEFLTYFQNEAQLEKSRLLSDRFSAERPKGSFSTLEIQRTEQGDSAMYLCASGSQGGAYSGANVLTFGAGSRLTVL.

Many counts were recorded for this clonotype. The DNA for the CDR3 is TGCGCCAGCAGCACGGGACAGGGAGGCGTCCACGAGCAGTACTTC. Its protein is CASSTGQGGVHEQYF. V gene TRBV5-1 combines with J gene TRBJ2-7, with TRBD1 matching 9 bases. The germline CDR1 and CDR2 sequences are SGHRS and YFSETQ. V was pared by 4 bases and J by 5 bases, with 10 bases of the junction left unmatched. The CDR3 runs 15 residues.

This clonotype was detected many times. The chain employs TRBV2 and TRBJ2-7; 8 nucleotides match TRBD1. This CDR3 comprises 15 residues. Germline CDR1 and CDR2: SNHLY and FYNNEI. Unmatched junction bases numbered 13, after V lost 6 bases and J lost 6 bases. CDR3 sequence reads: CASRSPRQGKGEQYF. The CDR3 region has the DNA TGTGCCAGCAGGAGCCCTCGACAGGGGAAAGGCGAGCAGTACTTC.

This clonotype came up many times. The chain has TRBV7-9 and TRBJ2-5; perhaps TRBD2 as D (5 bases). Trimming removed 1 base at V and 5 bases at J, with 11 bases between. From germline, CDR1 is SEHNR and CDR2 FQNEAQ (reference sequence). The CDR3 covers 14 residues. CDR3 loop: CASSLEEAVETQYF. The CDR3 coding sequence is TGTGCCAGCAGCTTAGAGGAGGCGGTGGAGACCCAGTACTTC.

This clonotype was seen many times. The chain uses TRBV5-4 and TRBJ1-1; D is ambiguous. From germline, CDR1 is SGHNT and CDR2 YYREEE (reference sequence). This CDR3 spans 13 amino acids. V lost 6 bases, J lost 3 bases, and 12 bases lay in between. The DNA of the CDR3 is TGTGCCAGCACCTCGGGCACAGACACTGAAGCTTTCTTT. Its translation is CASTSGTDTEAFF.

This clonotype was detected many times. This chain joins TRBV5-1 and TRBJ1-1; 7 bases are shared with TRBD1. With 7 bases clipped from V and 0 bases from J, the junction kept 6 bases outside the gene matches. Germline CDR1 reads SGHRS; CDR2 reads YFSETQ. The CDR3 length is 14 residues. This chain's CDR3 is CASATGDMNTEAFF. DNA of the CDR3: TGCGCCAGCGCAACAGGGGACATGAACACTGAAGCTTTCTTT.

This clonotype was detected ten times or more. CDR3 loop: CASSLDRVSRAEAFF. CDR3 nucleotides: TGTGCCAGCAGTCTGGACAGGGTGTCGCGCGCTGAAGCTTTCTTT. The V gene is TRBV28, the J gene TRBJ1-1; TRBD1 matches 8 bases. J lost 6 bases, V lost 5 bases, and 11 bases had no gene match. The length of the CDR3 is 15 residues. Germline values: CDR1 MDHEN, CDR2 SYDVKM.

Many counts were recorded for this clonotype. V usage is TRBV5-1 and J usage is TRBJ1-2; D uncertain. Trimming shortened V by 0 bases and J by 8 bases, and 14 bases separated the two germline ends. The CDR3 totals 14 residues. Germline CDR1 SGHRS, CDR2 YFSETQ. The CDR3 nucleotides read TGCGCCAGCAGCTTGGATTCGACGTCTCGAGGCTACACCTTC. This encodes CASSLDSTSRGYTF. Supplemented by reference TRBV5-1 and TRBJ1-2, the full variable domain reads KAGVTQTPRYLIKTRGQQVTLSCSPISGHRSVSWYQQTPGQGLQFLFEYFSETQRNKGNFPGRFSGRQFSNSRSEMNVSTLELGDSALYLCASSLDSTSRGYTFGSGTRLTVV.